Listed below are T cell receptor beta chains from one sample, sequenced in a study of blood T cell repertoires in COVID-19. Only in-frame clones appear in the TCRdb table, and some are missing; sequencing was by immunoSEQ multiplex PCR. The sample records some 6,400 clones, 70% to 85% being singletons. Sequencing was carried out using peripheral blood. All receptors come from a human donor with active COVID-19. The donor label of this sample is uncertain. Each CDR3 is given with its conserved first and last residue. A D gene is named only where the DNA matches it firmly. A row's size may be missing; if present it is once, few, many or a size class.

>TRBD1|TRBV19|once|TRBJ1-6
TGTGCCAGTAGTACTCAGACAGGGAATTCACCCCTCCACTTT
CASSTQTGNSPLHF
>TRBD1|TRBV28|-|TRBJ2-5
TGTGCCAGCAGTCACAGGGGGCGCGCAGAGACCCAGTACTTC
CASSHRGRAETQYF
>TRBD2|TRBV11-2|once|TRBJ2-7
TGTGCCAGCAGTCAACTAGCGGGTGGCTACGAGCAGTACTTC
CASSQLAGGYEQYF
>TRBD1|TRBV15|-|TRBJ1-4
TGTGCCACCAGCACCCGGACAGGGGGCGGTGAAAAACTGTTTTTT
CATSTRTGGGEKLFF
>-|TRBV7-8|-|TRBJ1-5
TGTGCCAGCAGCTTAGCGGGGGCGGGCGGGAGCAATCAGCCCCAGCATTTT
CASSLAGAGGSNQPQHF
>-|TRBV5-1|-|TRBJ2-2
TGCGCCAGCAGTTACCCGGCCGGGGAGCTGTTTTTT
CASSYPAGELFF
>-|TRBV6-5|-|TRBJ2-3
TGTGCCAGCCCCCCAACGGGAGATACGCAGTATTTT
CASPPTGDTQYF
>TRBD1|TRBV29-1|-|TRBJ1-1
TGCAGCGTTGGGGGTGGACAGGGCACTGAAGCTTTCTTT
CSVGGGQGTEAFF
>-|TRBV5-6|-|TRBJ2-7
TGTGCCAGCATATTGTGCCAGACTACCTACGAGCAGTACTTC
CASILCQTTYEQYF
>TRBD2|TRBV6-1|-|TRBJ2-7
TGTGCCAGCAGTGACCGCCTAGGACTAGCGGGAGGGCCTTCCTACGAGCAGTACTTC
CASSDRLGLAGGPSYEQYF
>TRBD2|TRBV3-1/TRBV3-2|few|TRBJ2-7
TGTGCCAGCAGCCAGGGCAGCGGGAGGGTTGGGTACGAGCAGTACTTC
CASSQGSGRVGYEQYF
>-|TRBV5-1|-|TRBJ1-4
TGCGCCAGCAGCTCCGACACCCAGAATGAAAAACTGTTTTTT
CASSSDTQNEKLFF
>TRBD2|TRBV7-9|once|TRBJ2-1
TGTGCCAGCAGCTCGATAGCGGGAGGGCCAGGGAATGAGCAGTTCTTC
CASSSIAGGPGNEQFF
>-|TRBV6-5|-|TRBJ1-5
TGTGCCAGCAGTCCCGCGGCACTCGGCTCGGCCCAGCATTTT
CASSPAALGSAQHF
>TRBD1|TRBV18|-|TRBJ1-4
TGTGCCAGCTCACCCGTCGGGACAGCTGGTGAAAAACTGTTTTTT
CASSPVGTAGEKLFF
>TRBD2|TRBV6-2/TRBV6-3|-|TRBJ2-3
TGTGCCAGCAGTGACCCTCGGACTAGCCTTCCCACAGATACGCAGTATTTT
CASSDPRTSLPTDTQYF
>-|TRBV30|-|TRBJ2-7
TGTGCCTGGAGATCAGACAACTACGAGCAGTACTTC
CAWRSDNYEQYF
>TRBD1|TRBV6-6|-|TRBJ2-5
TGTGCCAGCCGTTCTCCCGCCGGGACAGCACAAGAGACCCAGTACTTC
CASRSPAGTAQETQYF
>TRBD2|TRBV5-5|-|TRBJ2-7
TGTGCCAGCAGCTTGACGGGGGGATTGGCCTACGAGCAGTACTTC
CASSLTGGLAYEQYF
>TRBD1|TRBV7-2|few|TRBJ2-3
TGTGCCAGCAGCCGCAGGGACAGGGGGCTACAGGATACGCAGTATTTT
CASSRRDRGLQDTQYF
>TRBD1|TRBV29-1|-|TRBJ2-3
TGCAGCGCACAGGGGGTAGGCACAGATACGCAGTATTTT
CSAQGVGTDTQYF
>-|TRBV28|-|TRBJ1-4
TGTGCCAGCAGTTTGCGGCCGCCTCCCACGGAACTGTTTTTT
CASSLRPPPTELFF
>TRBD1|TRBV7-8|-|TRBJ2-7
TGTGCCAGCAGCTTAAGTGAGGGGGACAGGGCGGTCCGGTACGAGCAGTACTTC
CASSLSEGDRAVRYEQYF
>-|TRBV4-3|-|TRBJ2-1
TGCGCCAGCAGCCAAGATCCGTCCCCCCCCACAGGGAATGAGCAGTTCTTC
CASSQDPSPPTGNEQFF
>TRBD1|TRBV5-4|-|TRBJ1-2
TGTGCCAGCAGCCGCGCAAGACAGGGGCTGAATGGCTACACCTTC
CASSRARQGLNGYTF
>-|TRBV5-1|-|TRBJ1-2
TGCGCCAGCAGCCTGGAAAGCGTCAACTATGGCTACACCTTC
CASSLESVNYGYTF
>-|TRBV5-4|-|TRBJ2-2
TGTGCCAGCAGTATCCAGCGAGACCCGAACACCGGGGAGCTGTTTTTT
CASSIQRDPNTGELFF
>TRBD1|TRBV7-2|-|TRBJ1-3
TGTGCCAGCAGCTTAGGGGCAGGGGGCTCTGGAAACACCATATATTTT
CASSLGAGGSGNTIYF
>TRBD1|TRBV6-5|-|TRBJ2-7
TGTGCCAGCAGGAACACAGGGGGTGGTGGCTACGAGCAGTACTTC
CASRNTGGGGYEQYF
>TRBD1|TRBV28|-|TRBJ1-6
TGTGCCAGCAGGAAATGGACAGGGACTTCACCCCTCCACTTT
CASRKWTGTSPLHF
>-|TRBV4-3|-|TRBJ2-2
TGCGCCAGCAGCTATTCCCGGGACTCCAACACCGGGGAGCTGTTTTTT
CASSYSRDSNTGELFF
>-|TRBV18|once|TRBJ2-5
TGTGCCAGCTCATCTCAAGAGACCCAGTACTTC
CASSSQETQYF
>TRBD1|TRBV28|-|TRBJ2-7
TGTGCCAGCAGGATGACAGGGGGCAGCGAGCAGTACTTC
CASRMTGGSEQYF
>-|TRBV4-1|-|TRBJ2-1
TGCGCCAGCAGCCAAGATCGGGCTTGGGAGCGGCCGGAAGGACGGTTCTTC
CASSQDRAWERPEGRFF
>-|TRBV18|few|TRBJ2-7
TGTGCCAGCTCACCACCCAGCTCCTACGAGCAGTACTTC
CASSPPSSYEQYF
>TRBD1|TRBV28|-|TRBJ1-3
TGTGCCAGCAGTTTACCCTTCTCCGGGACAGTTATCTCTGGAAACACCATATATTTT
CASSLPFSGTVISGNTIYF
>TRBD1|TRBV9|-|TRBJ1-2
TGTGCCAGCAGCACTATCGGGACAGGGAGAGATGGCTACACCTTC
CASSTIGTGRDGYTF
>TRBD2|TRBV5-6|-|TRBJ2-7
TGTGCCAGCAGCGTACTAGCGGGATGGGGGCCCTACGAGCAGTACTTC
CASSVLAGWGPYEQYF
>-|TRBV3-1/TRBV3-2|-|TRBJ2-3
TGTGCCAGCAGCCAAGCCTTGCGTTTCACAGATACGCAGTATTTT
CASSQALRFTDTQYF
>TRBD1|TRBV7-7|-|TRBJ2-7
TGTGCCAGCAGCTCCACCCGATCACCTGACAGGGGGATCGCAAACTTCTACGAGCAGTACTTC
CASSSTRSPDRGIANFYEQYF
>TRBD1|TRBV29-1|-|TRBJ1-4
TGCAGCGTTGAAATTGGGACAGGGCGGGAAAAACTGTTTTTT
CSVEIGTGREKLFF
>-|TRBV3-1/TRBV3-2|few|TRBJ1-5
TGTGCCAGCAGCCAAGATTGGGGGCATCAGCCCCAGCATTTT
CASSQDWGHQPQHF
>TRBD2|TRBV5-1|-|TRBJ2-1
TGCGCCAGCGCCACCGGGACTAGCGGGAGGGACGAGCAGTTCTTC
CASATGTSGRDEQFF
>-|TRBV27|-|TRBJ2-4
TGTGCCAGCAGTTTTTCTGCCCCGAGGGTCGGAGCCAAAAACATTCAGTACTTC
CASSFSAPRVGAKNIQYF
>TRBD1|TRBV6-6|-|TRBJ2-7
TGTGCCAGCAGTTTCGGGACAGGCGAGCAGTACTTC
CASSFGTGEQYF
>-|TRBV6-5|-|TRBJ2-7
TGTGCCAGCAGCCCCTTAGGTGCGGGGCAGTACTTC
CASSPLGAGQYF